This T cell receptor beta chain was recovered during a study of post-analysis software for immune sequencing data. Study-wide results and limits: Among multiple sclerosis patients, normalized Chao1 diversity was significantly below that of controls. When the samples were clustered directly with F measure, those that had been prepared in the same batch showed strong co-clustering. In patients, four to six TRBV segments were more frequent than in controls, with TRBV5-6, TRBV5-1 and TRBV20-1 among them.

Germline lookup yields CDR1 MRHNA and CDR2 SNTAGT. The V segment lost 4 bases and the J segment 5 bases; nucleotides outside the gene matches: 5. This CDR3 contains 16 residues. Turning to this clonotype: Its antigen is currently unknown.

Incorporated into the TCR beta cDNA libraries were unique molecular identifiers, which served to reduce PCR and sequencing biases. A population of roughly 1 to 11 million T cells gave rise to about 500,000 cDNA molecules. TCRdb ran MiXCR on the PCR reads and lists one entry per CDR3 protein. Of hundreds of thousands of distinct CDR3 sequences in the sample, roughly half are singletons; the top ten hold over 4%. The receptor was isolated from a girl aged 5-17 years with multiple sclerosis. This chain uses TRBV6-4 with TRBJ2-1; 13 positions agree with TRBD2. The sample consisted of blood. The CDR3: CASSALGLAGDNEQFF. CDR3 DNA: TGTGCCAGCAGTGCCTTAGGACTAGCGGGGGACAATGAGCAGTTCTTC.